This T cell receptor (beta chain) was found in a study of identifying expanded T cells in peripheral blood. Looked up from germline, CDR1 is SGHNT and CDR2 is YENEEA. J was trimmed by 5 bases and V by 0 bases; bases with no gene match: 6. CDR3 length: 15 residues. Profiled with immunoSEQ multiplex PCR; TCRdb holds only in-frame clones, not every one. Of tens of thousands of clones in the sample, around 88% were seen once. Sequencing was done on a sample of blood. The origin of this receptor is a person aged 18-70 years in good health. The chain links TRBV11-3 to TRBJ2-7, with 8 bases aligning to TRBD2. The CDR3 loop is CASSLEAGARDEQYF. The CDR3 DNA follows: TGTGCCAGCAGCTTAGAAGCGGGGGCCCGGGACGAGCAGTACTTC.